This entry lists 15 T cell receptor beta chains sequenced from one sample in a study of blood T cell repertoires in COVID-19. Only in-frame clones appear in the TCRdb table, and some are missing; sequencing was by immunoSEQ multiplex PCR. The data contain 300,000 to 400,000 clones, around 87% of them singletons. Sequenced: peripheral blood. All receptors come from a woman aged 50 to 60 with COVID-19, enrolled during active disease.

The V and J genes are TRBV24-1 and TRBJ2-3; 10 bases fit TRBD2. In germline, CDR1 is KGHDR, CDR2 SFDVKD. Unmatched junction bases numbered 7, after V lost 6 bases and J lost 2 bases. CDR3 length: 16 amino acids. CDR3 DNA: TGTGCCACCAGTAAAGGACTAGCGGAGTTCACAGATACGCAGTATTTT. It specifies CATSKGLAEFTDTQYF.

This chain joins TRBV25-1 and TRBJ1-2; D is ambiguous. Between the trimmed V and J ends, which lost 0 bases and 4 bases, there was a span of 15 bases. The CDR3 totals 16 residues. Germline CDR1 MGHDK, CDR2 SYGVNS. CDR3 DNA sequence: TGTGCCAGCAGTGAATATACCCGGGGAGGAGGCTATGGCTACACCTTC. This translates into CASSEYTRGGGYGYTF.

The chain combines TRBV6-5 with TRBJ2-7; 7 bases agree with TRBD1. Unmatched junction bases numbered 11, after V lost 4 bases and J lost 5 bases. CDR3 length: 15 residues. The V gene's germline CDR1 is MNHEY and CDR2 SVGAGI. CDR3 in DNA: TGTGCCAGCAGTTCTGATCTGGGACAGATAGACGAGCAGTACTTC. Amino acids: CASSSDLGQIDEQYF.

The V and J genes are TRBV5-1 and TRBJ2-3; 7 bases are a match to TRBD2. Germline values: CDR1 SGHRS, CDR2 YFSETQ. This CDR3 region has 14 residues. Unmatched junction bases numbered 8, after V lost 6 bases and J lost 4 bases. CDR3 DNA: TGCGCCAGCACCGTGAGCGGGGTTGCAGATACGCAGTATTTT. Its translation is CASTVSGVADTQYF.

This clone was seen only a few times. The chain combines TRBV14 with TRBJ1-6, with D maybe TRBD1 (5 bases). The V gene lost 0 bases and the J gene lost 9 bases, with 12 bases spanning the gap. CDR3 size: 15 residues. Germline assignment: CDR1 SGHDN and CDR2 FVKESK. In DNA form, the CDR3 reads TGTGCCAGCAGCCAAGAGGAAAGGGGTGTTTCACCCCTCCACTTT. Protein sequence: CASSQEERGVSPLHF.

CDR3 in DNA: TGTGCCAGCTCACCACCGTCGGCGGCGAACACTGAAGCTTTCTTT. It encodes CASSPPSAANTEAFF. This sequence joins TRBV18 and TRBJ1-1; D is ambiguous. Trimming shortened V by 0 bases and J by 1 base, and 9 bases separated the two germline ends. The V gene's germline CDR1 is KGHSH and CDR2 LQKENI. The CDR3 has 15 amino acids.

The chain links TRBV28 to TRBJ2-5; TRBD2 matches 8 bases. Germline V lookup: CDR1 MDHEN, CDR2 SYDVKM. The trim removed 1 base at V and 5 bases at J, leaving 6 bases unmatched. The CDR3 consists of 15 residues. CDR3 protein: CASSLSRGGYETQYF. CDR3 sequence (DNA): TGTGCCAGCAGTTTATCCCGGGGGGGGTATGAGACCCAGTACTTC.

This chain's CDR3 is CASSLRGGGRGPYEQYF. In nucleotides, the CDR3 is TGTGCCAGCAGCCTGCGGGGCGGGGGTCGGGGACCCTACGAGCAGTACTTC. This chain connects TRBV5-4 to TRBJ2-7, with TRBD2 matching over 7 bases. The V and J ends lost 4 bases and 2 bases, in that order; junction bases with no gene match: 15. CDR1 SGHNT and CDR2 YYREEE come from the germline V gene (reference sequence). CDR3 length equals 17 residues.

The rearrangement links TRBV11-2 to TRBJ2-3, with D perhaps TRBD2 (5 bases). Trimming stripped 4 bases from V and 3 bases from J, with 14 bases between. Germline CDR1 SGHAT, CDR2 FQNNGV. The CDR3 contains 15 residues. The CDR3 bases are TGTGCCAGCAGCTCCGGACTGCTTCCAACAGATACGCAGTATTTT. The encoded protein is CASSSGLLPTDTQYF.

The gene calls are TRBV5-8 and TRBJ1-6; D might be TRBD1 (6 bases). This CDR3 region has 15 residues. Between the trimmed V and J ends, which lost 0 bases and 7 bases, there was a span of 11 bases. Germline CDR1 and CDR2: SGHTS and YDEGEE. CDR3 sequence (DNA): TGTGCCAGCAGCTTGGTGGGGGCCCCCAATTCACCCCTCCACTTT. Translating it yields CASSLVGAPNSPLHF.

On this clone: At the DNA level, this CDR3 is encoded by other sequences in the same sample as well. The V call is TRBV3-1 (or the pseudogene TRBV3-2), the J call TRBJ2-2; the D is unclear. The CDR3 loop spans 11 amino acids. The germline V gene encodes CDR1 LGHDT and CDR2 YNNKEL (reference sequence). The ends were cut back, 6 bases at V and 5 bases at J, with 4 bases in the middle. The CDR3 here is CASRRTGELFF. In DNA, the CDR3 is TGTGCCAGCAGGCGAACCGGGGAGCTGTTTTTT.

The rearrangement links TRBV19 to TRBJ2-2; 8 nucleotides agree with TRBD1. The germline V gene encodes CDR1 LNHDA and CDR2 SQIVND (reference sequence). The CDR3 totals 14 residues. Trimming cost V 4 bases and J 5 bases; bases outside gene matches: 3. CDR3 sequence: CASSRTGGTGELFF. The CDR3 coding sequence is TGTGCCAGTAGTAGAACAGGGGGTACCGGGGAGCTGTTTTTT.

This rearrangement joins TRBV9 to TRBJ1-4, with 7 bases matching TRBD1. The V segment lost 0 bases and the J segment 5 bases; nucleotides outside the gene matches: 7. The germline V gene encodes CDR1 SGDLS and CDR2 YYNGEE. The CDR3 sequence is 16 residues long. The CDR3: CASSVEERGLNEKLFF. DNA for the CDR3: TGTGCCAGCAGCGTAGAGGAAAGGGGGCTCAATGAAAAACTGTTTTTT.

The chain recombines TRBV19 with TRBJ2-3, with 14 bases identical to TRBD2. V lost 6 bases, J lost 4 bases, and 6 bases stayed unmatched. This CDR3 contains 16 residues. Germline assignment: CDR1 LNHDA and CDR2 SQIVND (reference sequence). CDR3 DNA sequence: TGTGCCAGTAGACCGCCGGGACTAGCGGGAGCAGATACGCAGTATTTT. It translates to CASRPPGLAGADTQYF.

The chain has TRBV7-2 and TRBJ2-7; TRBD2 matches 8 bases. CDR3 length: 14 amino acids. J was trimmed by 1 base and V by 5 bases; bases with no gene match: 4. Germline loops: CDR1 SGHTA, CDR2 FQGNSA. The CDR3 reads CASSAGTRSYEQYF. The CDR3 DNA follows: TGTGCCAGCAGCGCCGGGACTAGGTCCTACGAGCAGTACTTC.